Below, 10 T cell receptor beta chains from the same sample are listed, as sequenced in a study of control samples from healthy donors and cancer patients. Using immunoSEQ multiplex PCR, the repertoire was profiled, and TCRdb retains in-frame clones only, with some absent. The table shows some 140,000 clones, with over 85% occurring only once. What was sequenced was blood. The origin of the receptors is a man aged 25-45 years in good health.

The V call is TRBV28, the J call TRBJ2-7, with D perhaps matching TRBD1 (6 bases). There are 19 residues in the CDR3. Trimming took 5 bases from V and 0 from J, leaving 26 bases between them. CDR1 and CDR2 (germline): MDHEN, SYDVKM. In DNA, the CDR3 is TGTGCCAGCAGTCTGCCCGGGACACCTCGACTTACAAGCTCCTACGAGCAGTACTTC. It encodes CASSLPGTPRLTSSYEQYF.

This clone was seen only once. The rearrangement uses TRBV5-4 and TRBJ2-1; possibly TRBD1 for D (7 bases). Germline V gene data show CDR1 as SGHNT and CDR2 as YYREEE (reference sequence). This CDR3 comprises 14 residues. The germline V and J ends were trimmed by 0 bases and 7 bases, with 11 bases remaining between them. The CDR3 sequence is CASSLGRGRNEQFF. The CDR3 nucleotides read TGTGCCAGCAGCTTGGGCAGGGGGAGGAATGAGCAGTTCTTC. The full variable domain, its missing parts supplied by reference TRBV5-4 and TRBJ2-1, is ETGVTQSPTHLIKTRGQQVTLRCSSQSGHNTVSWYQQALGQGPQFIFQYYREEENGRGNFPPRFSGLQFPNYSSELNVNALELDDSALYLCASSLGRGRNEQFFGPGTRLTVL.

The CDR3 is CASSGGTGLNEKLFF. The CDR3 DNA sequence: TGTGCCAGCAGTGGTGGGACAGGGCTTAATGAAAAACTGTTTTTT. The V gene is TRBV28, the J gene TRBJ1-4; TRBD1 aligns across 9 bases. This CDR3 spans 15 amino acids. CDR1 and CDR2 (germline): MDHEN, SYDVKM. After removal of 5 bases from V and 4 bases from J, the junction contained 5 bases not matched to a gene.

V and J are TRBV6-4 and TRBJ1-2; D gene unclear. V was trimmed by 0 bases and J by 6 bases, leaving 14 bases between them. From germline, CDR1 is MRHNA and CDR2 SNTAGT. CDR3 length: 15 residues. The CDR3 loop reads CASSDSSSGSDGYTF. In DNA form, the CDR3 reads TGTGCCAGCAGTGACTCCTCCTCGGGGTCGGATGGCTACACCTTC.

The chain recombines TRBV7-2 with TRBJ1-1; tentative D call: TRBD1 (5 bases). Trimming removed 2 bases at V and 1 base at J, with 8 bases between. From germline, CDR1 is SGHTA and CDR2 FQGNSA. This CDR3 is built from 14 residues. CDR3 sequence reads: CASSLRQKNTEAFF. In DNA form, the CDR3 reads TGTGCCAGCAGCTTACGACAGAAGAACACTGAAGCTTTCTTT.

V and J are TRBV12-3 or TRBV12-4 and TRBJ2-7; D gene unclear. This CDR3 is built from 13 residues. Trimming shortened V by 5 bases and J by 3 bases, and 11 bases separated the two germline ends. In DNA, the CDR3 is TGTGCCAGCAGTAAAGGGATTTTCTACGAGCAGTACTTC. It encodes CASSKGIFYEQYF.

The chain links TRBV5-4 to TRBJ2-2, with 7 bases lining up with TRBD2. V lost 3 bases, J lost 2 bases, and 7 bases stayed unmatched. The CDR3 length is 16 residues. Germline V CDR1 and CDR2: SGHNT, YYREEE (reference sequence). The DNA of the CDR3 is TGTGCCAGCAGCTCCGTCGCTAGCGGAAACACCGGGGAGCTGTTTTTT. Translation gives CASSSVASGNTGELFF.

This clone came up many times. The rearrangement joins TRBV2 to TRBJ1-2; D remains ambiguous. The CDR3 loop spans 13 amino acids. Per the germline V gene, CDR1 is SNHLY and CDR2 is FYNNEI. Trimming removed 4 bases at V and 6 bases at J, with 12 bases between. The CDR3, as DNA: TGTGCCAGCAGTGCACAATTTTGGGATGGCTACACCTTC. Its translation: CASSAQFWDGYTF.

The rearrangement uses TRBV19 and TRBJ1-2; 7 nucleotides align to TRBD1. Looked up from germline, CDR1 is LNHDA and CDR2 is SQIVND (reference sequence). CDR3 length equals 14 residues. V lost 3 bases and J lost 6; bases outside the gene matches: 7. This CDR3 is CASSITGVGDGYTF. DNA of the CDR3: TGTGCCAGTAGTATTACAGGGGTCGGGGATGGCTACACCTTC.

The chain links TRBV10-1 to TRBJ1-2, with 8 nucleotides matching TRBD1. From germline, CDR1 is WNHNN and CDR2 SYGVQD (reference sequence). The V segment lost 2 bases and the J segment 5 bases; nucleotides outside the gene matches: 13. CDR3 length equals 17 residues. The CDR3 region is CASSETGQDRSGYGYTF. Here the CDR3 DNA reads TGCGCCAGCAGTGAGACGGGACAGGACCGATCGGGGTATGGCTACACCTTC.